This T cell receptor (beta chain) was profiled in a study of graft-versus-host responses after intestinal transplantation. Study details: Each recipient received anti-thymocyte globulin induction, then tacrolimus and steroids for around 3 years. Notes on the study in general: Association was observed between peak circulating GvH clone levels and early post-transplant HvG declines. High graft-versus-host to host-versus-graft clonal ratios were found in allografts of patients who had graft-donor T cell macrochimerism.

As concerns this clone: Its target is not known.

With 1 base clipped from V and 0 bases from J, the junction kept 7 bases outside the gene matches. The CDR3 extends over 17 amino acids. Germline V gene sequence: CDR1 LGHNA, CDR2 YSLEER. The data were produced by immunoSEQ multiplex PCR, yet TCRdb's version contains in-frame clones alone and is incomplete. The sample has around 67,000 clones; around 90% are singletons. This sequence joins TRBV4-3 and TRBJ1-1; 8 positions match TRBD1. Sequenced here: unstimulated CD8+ T cells sorted from spleen or lymph node cells, sampled before transplant. This TCR was recovered from a human donor who was the organ donor for an intestinal transplant. For the CDR3, the DNA is TGCGCCAGCAGCCAAGCCTTTAGACAGGGGCTGAACACTGAAGCTTTCTTT. Protein product: CASSQAFRQGLNTEAFF.